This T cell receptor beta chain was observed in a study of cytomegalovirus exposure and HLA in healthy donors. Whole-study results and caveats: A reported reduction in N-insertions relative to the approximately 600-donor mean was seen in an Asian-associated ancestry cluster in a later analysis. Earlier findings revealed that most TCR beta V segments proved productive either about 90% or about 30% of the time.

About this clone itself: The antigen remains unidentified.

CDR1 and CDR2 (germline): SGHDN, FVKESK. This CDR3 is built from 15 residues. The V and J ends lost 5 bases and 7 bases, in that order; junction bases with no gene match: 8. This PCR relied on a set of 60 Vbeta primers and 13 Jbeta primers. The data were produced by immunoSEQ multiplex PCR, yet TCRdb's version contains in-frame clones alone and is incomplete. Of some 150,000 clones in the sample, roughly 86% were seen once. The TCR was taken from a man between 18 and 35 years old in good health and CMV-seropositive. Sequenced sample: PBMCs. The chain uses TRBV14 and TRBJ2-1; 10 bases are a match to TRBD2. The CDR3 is CASSYGTSVLNEQFF. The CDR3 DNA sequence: TGTGCCAGCAGCTACGGGACTAGCGTCCTTAATGAGCAGTTCTTC.